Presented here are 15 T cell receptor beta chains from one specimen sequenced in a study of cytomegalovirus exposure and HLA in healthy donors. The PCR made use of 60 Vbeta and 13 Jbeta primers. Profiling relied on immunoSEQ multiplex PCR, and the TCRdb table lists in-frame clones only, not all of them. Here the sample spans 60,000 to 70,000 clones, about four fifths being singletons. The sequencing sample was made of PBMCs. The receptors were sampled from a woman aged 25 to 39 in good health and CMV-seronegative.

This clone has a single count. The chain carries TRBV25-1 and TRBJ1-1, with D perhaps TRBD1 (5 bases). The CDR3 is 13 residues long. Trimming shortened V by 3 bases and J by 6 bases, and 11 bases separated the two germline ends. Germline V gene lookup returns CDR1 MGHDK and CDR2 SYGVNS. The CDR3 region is CASSDVGRSEAFF. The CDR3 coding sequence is TGTGCCAGCAGTGACGTGGGGCGGTCTGAAGCTTTCTTT.

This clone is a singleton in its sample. The CDR3 region has the DNA TGCGCCAGCAGCCAAGATGGGGACACCCGCTCTGGAAACACCATATATTTT. Translation: CASSQDGDTRSGNTIYF. The chain uses TRBV4-1 and TRBJ1-3, with a tentative D call TRBD1 (6 bases). V was pared by 0 bases and J by 0 bases, with 12 bases between. CDR3 length: 17 amino acids. In germline, CDR1 is MGHRA, CDR2 YSYEKL.

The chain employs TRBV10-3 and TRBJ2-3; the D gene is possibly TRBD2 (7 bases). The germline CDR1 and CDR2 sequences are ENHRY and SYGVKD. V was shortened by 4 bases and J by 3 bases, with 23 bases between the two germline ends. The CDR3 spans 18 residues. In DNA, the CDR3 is TGTGCCATCAGTGGGGTATTGGGGGCGGGAGAATTTACAGATACGCAGTATTTT. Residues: CAISGVLGAGEFTDTQYF.

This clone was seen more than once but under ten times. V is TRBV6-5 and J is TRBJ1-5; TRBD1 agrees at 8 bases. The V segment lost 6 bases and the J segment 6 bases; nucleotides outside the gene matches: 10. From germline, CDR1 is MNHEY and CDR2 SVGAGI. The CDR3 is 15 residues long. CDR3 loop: CASRPGQGRSQPQHF. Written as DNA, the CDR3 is TGTGCCAGCAGACCTGGACAGGGACGCAGTCAGCCCCAGCATTTT.

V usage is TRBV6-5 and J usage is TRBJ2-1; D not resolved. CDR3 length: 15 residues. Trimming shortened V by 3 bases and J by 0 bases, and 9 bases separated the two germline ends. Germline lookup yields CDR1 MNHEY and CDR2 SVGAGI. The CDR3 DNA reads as TGTGCCAGCAGTTATAGAGCTAGCTCCTACAATGAGCAGTTCTTC. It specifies CASSYRASSYNEQFF.

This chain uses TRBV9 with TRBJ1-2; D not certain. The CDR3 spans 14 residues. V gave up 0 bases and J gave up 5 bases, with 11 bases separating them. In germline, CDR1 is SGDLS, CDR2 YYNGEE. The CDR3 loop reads CASSVASPGYGYTF. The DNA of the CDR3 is TGTGCCAGCAGCGTAGCTAGCCCCGGTTATGGCTACACCTTC.

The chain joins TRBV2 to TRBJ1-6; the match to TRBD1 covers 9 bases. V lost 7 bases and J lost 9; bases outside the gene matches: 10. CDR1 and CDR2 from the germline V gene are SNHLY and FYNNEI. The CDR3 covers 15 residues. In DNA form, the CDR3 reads TGTGCCAGCAAGGAGACAGGGGGTGAAATTTCACCCCTCCACTTT. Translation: CASKETGGEISPLHF.

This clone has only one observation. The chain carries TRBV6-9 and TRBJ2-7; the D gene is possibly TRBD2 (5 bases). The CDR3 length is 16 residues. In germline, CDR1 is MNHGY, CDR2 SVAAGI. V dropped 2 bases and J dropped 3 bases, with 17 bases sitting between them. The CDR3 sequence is CASSYLLRGSSYEQYF. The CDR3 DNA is TGTGCCAGCAGTTATCTCCTGCGAGGGTCCAGCTACGAGCAGTACTTC.

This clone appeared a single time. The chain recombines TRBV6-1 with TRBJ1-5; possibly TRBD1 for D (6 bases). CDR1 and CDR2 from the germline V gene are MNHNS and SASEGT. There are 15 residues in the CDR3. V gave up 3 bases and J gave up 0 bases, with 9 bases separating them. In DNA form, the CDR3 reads TGTGCCAGCAGTGACGGACAGCATAGCAATCAGCCCCAGCATTTT. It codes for CASSDGQHSNQPQHF.

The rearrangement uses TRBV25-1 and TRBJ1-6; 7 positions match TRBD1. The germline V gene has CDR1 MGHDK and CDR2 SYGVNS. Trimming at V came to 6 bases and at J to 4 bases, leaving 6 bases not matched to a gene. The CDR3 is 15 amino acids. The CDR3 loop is CASRAGTAYNSPLHF. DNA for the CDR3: TGTGCCAGCAGAGCCGGGACAGCATATAATTCACCCCTCCACTTT.

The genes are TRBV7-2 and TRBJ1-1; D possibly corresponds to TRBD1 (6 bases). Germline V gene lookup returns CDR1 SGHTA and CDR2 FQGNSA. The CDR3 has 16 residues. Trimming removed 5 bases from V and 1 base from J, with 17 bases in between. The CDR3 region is CASSPGWGTRNTEAFF. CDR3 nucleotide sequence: TGTGCCAGCAGCCCCGGTTGGGGGACACGGAACACTGAAGCTTTCTTT. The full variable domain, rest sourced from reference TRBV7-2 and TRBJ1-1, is GAGVSQSPSNKVTEKGKDVELRCDPISGHTALYWYRQSLGQGLEFLIYFQGNSAPDKSGLPSDRFSAERTGGSVSTLTIQRTQQEDSAVYLCASSPGWGTRNTEAFFGQGTRLTVV.

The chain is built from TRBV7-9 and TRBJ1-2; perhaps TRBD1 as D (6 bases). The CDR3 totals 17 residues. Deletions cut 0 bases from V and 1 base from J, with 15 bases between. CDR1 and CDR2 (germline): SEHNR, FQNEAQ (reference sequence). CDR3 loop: CASSLALDSTFNYGYTF. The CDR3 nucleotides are TGTGCCAGCAGCTTAGCGTTGGACAGTACTTTTAACTATGGCTACACCTTC.

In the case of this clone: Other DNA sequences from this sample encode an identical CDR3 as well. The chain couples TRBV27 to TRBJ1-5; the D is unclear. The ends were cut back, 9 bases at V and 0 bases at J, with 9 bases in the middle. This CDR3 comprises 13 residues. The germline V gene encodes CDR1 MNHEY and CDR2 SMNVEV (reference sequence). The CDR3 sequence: CASSRYSNQPQHF. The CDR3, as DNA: TGTGCCAGTTCGAGGTATAGCAATCAGCCCCAGCATTTT.

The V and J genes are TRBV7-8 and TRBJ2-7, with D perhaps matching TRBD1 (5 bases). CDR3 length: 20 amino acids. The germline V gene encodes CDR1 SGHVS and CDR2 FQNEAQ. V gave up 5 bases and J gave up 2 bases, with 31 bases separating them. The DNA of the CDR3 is TGTGCCAGCAGCAACCTGATCCTCCACAAGACAGACACCAGACCCTACGAGCAGTACTTC. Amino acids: CASSNLILHKTDTRPYEQYF.

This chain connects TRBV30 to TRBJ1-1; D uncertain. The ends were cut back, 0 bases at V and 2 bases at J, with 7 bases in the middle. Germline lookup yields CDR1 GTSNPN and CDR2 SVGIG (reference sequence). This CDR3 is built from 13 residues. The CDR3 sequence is CAWSVNGNTEAFF. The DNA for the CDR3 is TGTGCCTGGAGTGTAAACGGTAACACTGAAGCTTTCTTT.